A single TCR beta chain is shown here with its context. The antigen remains undetermined. These data belong to a study of blood T cells in healthy people across ages. Study-level findings and limits: Per-million-T-cell TCR beta diversity fell roughly linearly with age.

The CDR3 consists of 15 residues. Germline-derived CDR1 and CDR2 are DFQATT and SNEGSKA (reference sequence). A second PCR of roughly 7 to 11 cycles used a sample-barcoded 5' primer and a J-beta primer mix. Sequencing of every sample gave 3 million or more CDR3-containing paired-end reads. TCRdb fed the 5' RACE reads into MiXCR, producing one record per CDR3 protein. The sample carries about 970,000 distinct CDR3 sequences, roughly 50% recorded once. A minimum of 5 micrograms of total RNA was extracted per sample. The receptor was derived from a woman aged 60-75 years in good health. The sequenced sample was blood. The chain is built from TRBV20-1 and TRBJ1-2; TRBD1 is a possible D gene (5 bases). The CDR3 nucleotides read TGCAGAAGCCGGGACCGGCGTGGACCCCAGTATGGCTACACCTTC. Encoded protein: CRSRDRRGPQYGYTF.